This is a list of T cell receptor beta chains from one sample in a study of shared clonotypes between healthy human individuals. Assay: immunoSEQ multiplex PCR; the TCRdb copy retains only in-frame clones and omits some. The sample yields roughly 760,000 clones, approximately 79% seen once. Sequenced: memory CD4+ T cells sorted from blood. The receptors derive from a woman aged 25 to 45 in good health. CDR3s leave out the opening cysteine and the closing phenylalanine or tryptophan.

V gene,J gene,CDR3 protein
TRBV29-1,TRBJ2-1,SVGYNEQF
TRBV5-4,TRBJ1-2,ASSRTQGEDYGYT
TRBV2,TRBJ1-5,ASSRTNSNQPQH
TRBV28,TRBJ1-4,ASSRQGGVGATNEKLF
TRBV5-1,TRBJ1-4,ASSLGRSQGEKLF
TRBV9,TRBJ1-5,ASSVGGTANQPQH
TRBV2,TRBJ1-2,ASTVASYSYGYT
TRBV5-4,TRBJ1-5,ASSCRDGENQPQH
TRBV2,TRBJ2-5,ASSEALETQY
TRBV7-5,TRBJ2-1,VRSLALARNTYNEQF
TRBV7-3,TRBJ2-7,VRSPGGEQY
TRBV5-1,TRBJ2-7,ASSRINSYEQY
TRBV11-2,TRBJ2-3,ASSVALRLDTQY
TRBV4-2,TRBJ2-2,ASSHRRESGNTGELF
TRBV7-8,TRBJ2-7,ASSLEFLGDRYEQY
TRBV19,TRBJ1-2,ASSNPQLSSGYT
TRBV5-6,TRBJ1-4,ASSPGWGTNEKLF
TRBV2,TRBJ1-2,ASTGQTNYGYT
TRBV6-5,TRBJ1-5,ASSSTRAGNQPQH
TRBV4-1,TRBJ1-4,ASSPFAGEKLF
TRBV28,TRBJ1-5,ASSFEQGWNQPQH
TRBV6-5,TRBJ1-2,ASSFSGGNYGYT
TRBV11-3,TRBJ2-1,ASSHSRTQRDEQF
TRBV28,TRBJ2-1,ASRAGGREQF
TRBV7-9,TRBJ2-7,ASSSGTRTSEQY
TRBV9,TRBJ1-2,ASSTRAGVSGYT
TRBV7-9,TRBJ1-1,ASSFGDFMNTEAF
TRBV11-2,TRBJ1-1,ASSLDRGQGNTEAF
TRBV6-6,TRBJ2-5,ASSYTRGPEEETQY
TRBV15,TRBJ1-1,ATSTHVGTNTEAF
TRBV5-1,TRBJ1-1,ASSSQQGAGDTEAF
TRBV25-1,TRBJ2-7,ASITGGQGKFGSYEQY
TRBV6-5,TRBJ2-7,ASFRGDEQY
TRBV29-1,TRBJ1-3,SVQDFGSGNTIY
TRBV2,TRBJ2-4,ASSPPGEPKNIQY
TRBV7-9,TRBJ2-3,ASSLRQSSTDTQY
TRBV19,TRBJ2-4,ASSIAGQGLAKNIQY
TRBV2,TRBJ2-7,ASSEALGGSISYEQY
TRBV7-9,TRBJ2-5,ASSAGLKETQY
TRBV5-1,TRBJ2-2,ASSNSGTNTGELF
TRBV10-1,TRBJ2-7,ASSDLRFFEESYEQY
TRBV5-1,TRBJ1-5,ASTGDRARQPQH
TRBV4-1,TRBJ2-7,ASSQGGLAGGSYEQY
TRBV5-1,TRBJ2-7,ASRGTSKHEQY
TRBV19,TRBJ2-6,ASSMFGTGGSGANVLT
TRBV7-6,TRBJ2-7,ASSPQAGVEYEQY
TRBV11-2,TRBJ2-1,ASSLSAHLNEQF